This T cell receptor beta chain was obtained from a study of CD4 T cells in relation to SARS-CoV-2 and coronaviruses. Study observations and caveats: Each donor contributed either pre-pandemic or post-infection samples, not both.

With regard to this clone: Antigen unknown.

Survey-level TCR-beta sequencing used DNA from CEF-cultured naive and memory CD4+ T cells. Sequencing was performed with immunoSEQ multiplex PCR; in TCRdb, only in-frame clones are kept and a portion is missing. The sample records 43,000 or so clones, roughly four fifths being singletons. Naive or memory CD4+ cells were cultured 1:1 with T cell-depleted PBMCs plus CEF. Sequences were obtained from naive CD4+ T cells from PBMCs, cultured in vitro. Subset specified: naive CD4+ T cells isolated by negative enrichment. The sequence came from an adult with COVID-19.

The DNA of the CDR3 is TGTGCCAGCAGCTTAGTGGCCGGGAAGCAGTACTTC. Protein: CASSLVAGKQYF. The chain recombines TRBV7-2 with TRBJ2-7; possibly TRBD2 for D (5 bases). V was shortened by 1 base and J by 8 bases, with 9 bases between the two germline ends. Looked up from germline, CDR1 is SGHTA and CDR2 is FQGNSA. The CDR3 is 12 residues long.